This TCR beta chain is drawn from a study of shared clonotypes between healthy human individuals. The protocol was immunoSEQ multiplex PCR, while the TCRdb copy is restricted to in-frame clones and leaves out a portion. This sample has fewer than 1 million clones; about 97% occur once, and the top ten carry over 0.2%. After removal of 5 bases from V and 2 bases from J, the junction contained 5 bases not matched to a gene. The CDR3 is made up of 14 amino acids. Germline V lookup: CDR1 SGHTA, CDR2 FQGNSA. Findings and limits, study-wide: When naive CD4 clonotypes were compared across a handful of donors, around 4.6% were shared.

On this clone: What it binds is not known.

Terminally differentiated effector memory CD45RA+ cells were excluded by CCR7 positive selection of CD45RO-negative cells. Donation came from healthy HIV-negative adults that had no recent acute infections or vaccinations. The TCR sequence derives from a man aged 30-40 years in good health. The specimen sequenced was naive CD8+ T cells sorted from blood. The chain couples TRBV7-2 to TRBJ2-7; 8 bases line up with TRBD1. The DNA for the CDR3 is TGTGCCAGCAGCCCAACAGGGGGGACCTACGAGCAGTACTTC. Amino acids: CASSPTGGTYEQYF.